This T cell receptor (beta chain) was sequenced during a study of blood T cells in healthy people across ages. A second PCR, run for about 7 to 11 cycles, used a sample-barcoded 5' primer plus a J-beta primer mix. Per-sample output comprised a minimum of 2.5 million paired-end reads containing CDR3. MiXCR, run by TCRdb on the 5' RACE reads, gives a single entry per CDR3 protein. This sample has 450,000 to 600,000 distinct CDR3 sequences, with about 28% found just once. Germline assignment: CDR1 ENHRY and CDR2 SYGVKD. J lost 0 bases, V lost 6 bases, and 8 bases had no gene match. This CDR3 has 16 amino acids. These same records also appear under a second study, on T cells of mothers and their children. This second study notes: cDNA was made from all extracted RNA, around 1.5 ug per 15 ul. Using the M1S primer, the second PCR added sample barcodes along with 2-4 random nucleotides. Versus unrelated pairs, overlap was slightly higher in related mother-child pairs, without reaching significance.

The sequencing input was blood. This chain links TRBV10-3 with TRBJ2-1, with 7 bases fitting TRBD2. This TCR came from a boy aged 2-15 years in good health. CDR3 residues: CAISARGVSSYNEQFF. The CDR3 DNA is TGTGCCATCAGCGCTCGGGGGGTCAGCTCCTACAATGAGCAGTTCTTC.